Detailed here is one TCR beta chain. Its antigen is as yet unknown. The sample is drawn from a study of Tregs in tolerant kidney transplant recipients. Study observations and caveats: The small number of patients limits these findings pending further validation.

Recipients received nonmyeloablative bone marrow transplants from related graft donors, with transient mixed chimerism. Unstimulated regulatory T cells (CD4+CD25+CD127-), CD4+CD25- non-regulatory cells, CD4 and CD8 cells were FACS-sorted from thawed PBMCs. Germline V CDR1 and CDR2: MNHEY, SMNVEV (reference sequence). CDR3 length: 15 residues. V was pared by 2 bases and J by 4 bases, with 14 bases between. Sequenced by immunoSEQ multiplex PCR; TCRdb stores in-frame clones only, minus some. Of 50,000 to 55,000 clones in the sample, roughly nine tenths were seen once. The origin of this receptor is a human patient who received a combined kidney and bone marrow transplant. Among the T cells, some may be from the graft donor. Sequencing was performed on CD8+ T cells from blood (PBMCs), taken 24 months after the transplant. The rearrangement joins TRBV27 to TRBJ1-1; D is unclear. The CDR3 DNA sequence: TGTGCCAGCAGTTTAATGCCCAAAGGGAGCACTGAAGCTTTCTTT. Protein sequence: CASSLMPKGSTEAFF.